Shown below are 9 T cell receptor beta chains from a single sample sequenced in a study of identical twins. MiXCR, applied by TCRdb to the 5' RACE reads, yields one record per CDR3 protein. The sample carries 400,000 to 600,000 distinct CDR3 sequences, under 25% recorded once. This same sample was also part of a study on yellow fever vaccine responses in identical twins.

Sequenced sample: CD4+ T cells sorted from blood. The receptors shown here come from a woman between 18 and 29 years old in good health.

V and J are TRBV20-1 and TRBJ2-1; 9 positions match TRBD2. Trimming cost V 4 bases and J 4 bases; bases outside gene matches: 5. Germline CDR1 reads DFQATT; CDR2 reads SNEGSKA (reference sequence). The CDR3 covers 14 residues. CDR3 nucleotides: TGCAGTGCTAAGGGCGGGAGGGCTTACAATGAGCAGTTCTTC. Translating gives CSAKGGRAYNEQFF.

This clonotype was detected many times. This sequence joins TRBV20-1 and TRBJ2-3; D remains unclear. The CDR3 loop spans 13 amino acids. V was trimmed by 6 bases and J by 3 bases, leaving 13 bases between them. Germline CDR1 and CDR2: DFQATT and SNEGSKA (reference sequence). The CDR3, as DNA: TGCAGTGCCGAACAGCGACAAACAGATACGCAGTATTTT. This codes for CSAEQRQTDTQYF.

The genes are TRBV20-1 and TRBJ1-2; TRBD1 agrees at 9 bases. This CDR3 is built from 14 residues. V shed 4 bases and J 8 bases; nucleotides not matched to a gene: 11. The germline gives CDR1 DFQATT, CDR2 SNEGSKA (reference sequence). CDR3 residues: CSATNTGTGNGYTF. DNA for the CDR3: TGCAGTGCTACGAACACCGGGACAGGGAACGGCTACACCTTC.

The chain carries TRBV29-1 and TRBJ2-1; D unclear. V was pared by 3 bases and J by 0 bases, with 12 bases between. The CDR3 spans 15 residues. Germline V gene lookup returns CDR1 SQVTM and CDR2 ANQGSEA. The CDR3 sequence is CSVEGRLTSYNEQFF. The CDR3 region has the DNA TGCAGCGTTGAGGGTAGGCTGACCTCCTACAATGAGCAGTTCTTC.

The chain uses TRBV5-1 and TRBJ2-5; possible D gene TRBD2, 5 bases. The CDR3 totals 15 residues. Trimming left V 4 bases short and J 5 bases short, with 18 bases between. CDR1 and CDR2 (germline): SGHRS, YFSETQ. In DNA form, the CDR3 reads TGCGCCAGCAGCCCGGATTTGGGAGCCGTGGAGACCCAGTACTTC. This sequence encodes CASSPDLGAVETQYF. Full variable domain (missing parts from reference TRBV5-1 and TRBJ2-5): KAGVTQTPRYLIKTRGQQVTLSCSPISGHRSVSWYQQTPGQGLQFLFEYFSETQRNKGNFPGRFSGRQFSNSRSEMNVSTLELGDSALYLCASSPDLGAVETQYFGPGTRLLVL.

This chain uses TRBV9 with TRBJ2-2, with D perhaps TRBD1 (6 bases). The CDR3 extends over 15 amino acids. Germline CDR1 and CDR2: SGDLS and YYNGEE. V was pared by 3 bases and J by 5 bases, with 14 bases between. CDR3 loop: CASSAGSGATGELFF. The CDR3 nucleotides are TGTGCCAGCAGCGCGGGTTCAGGGGCAACCGGGGAGCTGTTTTTT.

This chain links TRBV12-3 or TRBV12-4 with TRBJ1-2, with D perhaps matching TRBD1 (6 bases). The CDR3 has 13 amino acids. Trimming left V 4 bases short and J 8 bases short, with 14 bases between. The CDR3 sequence: CASSSTGANGYTF. CDR3 in DNA: TGTGCCAGCAGTTCAACGGGGGCGAACGGCTACACCTTC.

This clonotype has a count of ten or more. The chain links TRBV10-3 to TRBJ2-1; 14 bases agree with TRBD2. Germline CDR1 is ENHRY and CDR2 is SYGVKD. This CDR3 has 13 amino acids. The J segment lost 8 bases and the V segment lost 10 bases, leaving 4 bases of the junction unmatched. CDR3 bases: TGTGCCAGCGGGACTAGCGGGAGTGATGAGCAGTTCTTC. It is translated as CASGTSGSDEQFF.

This clonotype was seen only a few times. This CDR3 reads CATRGGSSYEQYF. DNA for the CDR3: TGTGCCACCCGGGGGGGGAGCTCCTACGAGCAGTACTTC. The chain links TRBV6-1 to TRBJ2-7; 8 nucleotides agree with TRBD2. The CDR3 sequence is 13 residues long. Germline values: CDR1 MNHNS, CDR2 SASEGT. V lost 10 bases to trimming and J lost 0 bases; unmatched junction nucleotides: 5.